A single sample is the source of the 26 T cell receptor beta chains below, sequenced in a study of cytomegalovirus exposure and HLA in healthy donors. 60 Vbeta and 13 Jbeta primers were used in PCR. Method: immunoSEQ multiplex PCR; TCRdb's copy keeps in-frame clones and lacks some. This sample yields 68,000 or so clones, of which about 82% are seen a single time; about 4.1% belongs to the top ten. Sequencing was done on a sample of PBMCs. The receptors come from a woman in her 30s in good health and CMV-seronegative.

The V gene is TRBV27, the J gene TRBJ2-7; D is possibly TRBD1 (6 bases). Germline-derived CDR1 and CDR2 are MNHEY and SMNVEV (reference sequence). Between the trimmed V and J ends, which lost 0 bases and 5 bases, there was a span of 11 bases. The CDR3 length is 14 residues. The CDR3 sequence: CASSLSLQGNEQYF. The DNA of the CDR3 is TGTGCCAGCAGTTTATCGCTACAGGGAAACGAGCAGTACTTC.

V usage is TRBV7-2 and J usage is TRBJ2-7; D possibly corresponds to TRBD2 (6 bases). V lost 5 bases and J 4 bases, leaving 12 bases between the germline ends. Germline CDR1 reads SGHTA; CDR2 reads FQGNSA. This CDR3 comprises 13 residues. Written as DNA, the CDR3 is TGTGCCAGCAGCCAACATCGGGGGTACGAGCAGTACTTC. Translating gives CASSQHRGYEQYF.

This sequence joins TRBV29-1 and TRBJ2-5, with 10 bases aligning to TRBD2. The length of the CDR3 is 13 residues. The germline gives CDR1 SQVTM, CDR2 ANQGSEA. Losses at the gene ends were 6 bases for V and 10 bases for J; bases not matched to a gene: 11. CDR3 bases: TGCAGCGTCACCGGGACTAGCGTAGACGGCCAGTACTTC. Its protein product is CSVTGTSVDGQYF.

DNA for the CDR3: TGTGCCAGCAGCTTAAGTCTCAGCGGAACTGAGCAGTTCTTC. Protein sequence: CASSLSLSGTEQFF. The chain recombines TRBV7-6 with TRBJ2-1, with D possibly matching TRBD2 (5 bases). Between the trimmed V and J ends, which lost 2 bases and 9 bases, there was a span of 14 bases. This CDR3 spans 14 amino acids. The V gene's germline CDR1 is SGHVS and CDR2 FNYEAQ.

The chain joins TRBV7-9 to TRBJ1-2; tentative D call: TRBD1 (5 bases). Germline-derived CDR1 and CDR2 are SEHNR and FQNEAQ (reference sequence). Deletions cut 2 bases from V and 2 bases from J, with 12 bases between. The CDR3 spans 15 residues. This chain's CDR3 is CASSLIGGVNYGYTF. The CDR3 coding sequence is TGTGCCAGCAGCTTAATCGGGGGTGTGAACTATGGCTACACCTTC.

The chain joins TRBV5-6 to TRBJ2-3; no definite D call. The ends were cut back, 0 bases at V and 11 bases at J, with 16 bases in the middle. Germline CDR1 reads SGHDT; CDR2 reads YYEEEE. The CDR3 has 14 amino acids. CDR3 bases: TGTGCCAGCAGCTTGGACAGCTACGCTCTACTGCAGTATTTT. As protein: CASSLDSYALLQYF.

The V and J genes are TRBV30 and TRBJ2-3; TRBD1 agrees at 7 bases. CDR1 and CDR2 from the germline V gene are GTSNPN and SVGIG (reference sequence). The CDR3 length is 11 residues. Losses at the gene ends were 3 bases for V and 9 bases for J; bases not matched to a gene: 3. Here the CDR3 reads CAWRTGRTQYF. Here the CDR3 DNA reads TGTGCCTGGAGGACAGGGCGGACGCAGTATTTT.

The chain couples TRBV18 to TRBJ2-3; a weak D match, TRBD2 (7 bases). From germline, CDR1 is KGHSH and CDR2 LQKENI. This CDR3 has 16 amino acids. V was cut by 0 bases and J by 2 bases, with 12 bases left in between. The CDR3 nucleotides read TGTGCCAGCTCACCACCGGGGGGGGCCTTCACAGATACGCAGTATTTT. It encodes CASSPPGGAFTDTQYF. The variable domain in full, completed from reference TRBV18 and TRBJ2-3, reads NAGVMQNPRHLVRRRGQEARLRCSPMKGHSHVYWYRQLPEEGLKFMVYLQKENIIDESGMPKERFSAEFPKEGPSILRIQQVVRGDSAAYFCASSPPGGAFTDTQYFGPGTRLTVL.

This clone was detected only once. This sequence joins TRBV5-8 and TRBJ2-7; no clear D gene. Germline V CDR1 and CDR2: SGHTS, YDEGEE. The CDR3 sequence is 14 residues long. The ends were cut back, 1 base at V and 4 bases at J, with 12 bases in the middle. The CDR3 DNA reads TGTGCCAGCAGCTTGACGGAGTCTGCGTACGAGCAGTACTTC. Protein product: CASSLTESAYEQYF.

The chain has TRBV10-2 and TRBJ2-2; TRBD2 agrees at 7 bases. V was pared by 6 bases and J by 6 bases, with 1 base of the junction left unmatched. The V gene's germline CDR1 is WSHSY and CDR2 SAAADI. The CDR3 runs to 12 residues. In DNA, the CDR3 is TGCGCCAGCAGCCGGGAGGCCGGGGAGCTGTTTTTT. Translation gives CASSREAGELFF.

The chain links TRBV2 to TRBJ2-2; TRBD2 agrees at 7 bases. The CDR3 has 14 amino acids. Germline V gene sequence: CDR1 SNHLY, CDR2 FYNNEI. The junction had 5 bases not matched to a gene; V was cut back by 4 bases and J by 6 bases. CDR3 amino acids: CASSVRGDPGELFF. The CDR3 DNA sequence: TGTGCCAGCAGTGTACGGGGGGACCCCGGGGAGCTGTTTTTT. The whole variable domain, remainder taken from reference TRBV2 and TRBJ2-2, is EPEVTQTPSHQVTQMGQEVILRCVPISNHLYFYWYRQILGQKVEFLVSFYNNEISEKSEIFDDQFSVERPDGSNFTLKIRSTKLEDSAMYFCASSVRGDPGELFFGEGSRLTVL.

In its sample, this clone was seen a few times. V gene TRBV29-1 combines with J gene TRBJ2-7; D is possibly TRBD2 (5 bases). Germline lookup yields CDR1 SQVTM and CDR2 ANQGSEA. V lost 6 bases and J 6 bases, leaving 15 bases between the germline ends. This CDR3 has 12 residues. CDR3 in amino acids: CSVAPGVREQYF. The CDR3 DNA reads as TGCAGCGTGGCCCCCGGGGTCCGCGAGCAGTACTTC.

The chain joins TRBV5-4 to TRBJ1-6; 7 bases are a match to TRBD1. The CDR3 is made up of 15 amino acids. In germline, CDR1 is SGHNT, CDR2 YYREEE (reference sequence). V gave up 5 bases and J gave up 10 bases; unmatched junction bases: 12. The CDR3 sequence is CASRSTGSRISPLHF. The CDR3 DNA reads TGTGCCAGCAGATCGACAGGGAGCCGAATCTCACCCCTCCACTTT. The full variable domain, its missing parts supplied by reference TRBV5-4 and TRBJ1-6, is ETGVTQSPTHLIKTRGQQVTLRCSSQSGHNTVSWYQQALGQGPQFIFQYYREEENGRGNFPPRFSGLQFPNYSSELNVNALELDDSALYLCASRSTGSRISPLHFGNGTRLTVT.

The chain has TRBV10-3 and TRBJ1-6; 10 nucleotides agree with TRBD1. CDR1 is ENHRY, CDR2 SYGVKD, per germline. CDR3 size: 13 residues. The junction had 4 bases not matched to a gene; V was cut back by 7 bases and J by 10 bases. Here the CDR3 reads CAITRDRGSPLHF. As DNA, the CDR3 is TGTGCCATCACCAGGGACAGGGGATCACCCCTCCACTTT.

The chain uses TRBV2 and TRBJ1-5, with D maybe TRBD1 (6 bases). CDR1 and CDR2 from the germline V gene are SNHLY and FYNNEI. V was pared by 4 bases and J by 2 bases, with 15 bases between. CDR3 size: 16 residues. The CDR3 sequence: CASSAERTVGNQPQHF. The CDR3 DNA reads TGTGCCAGCAGTGCCGAAAGGACAGTGGGCAATCAGCCCCAGCATTTT.

This CDR3 reads CASSVWLAGETQYF. The CDR3 DNA sequence: TGTGCCAGCAGCGTTTGGTTAGCGGGAGAGACCCAGTACTTC. The gene calls are TRBV9 and TRBJ2-5, with TRBD2 identical over 7 bases. V lost 2 bases, J lost 4 bases, and 5 bases stayed unmatched. This CDR3 spans 14 amino acids. Per the germline V gene, CDR1 is SGDLS and CDR2 is YYNGEE.

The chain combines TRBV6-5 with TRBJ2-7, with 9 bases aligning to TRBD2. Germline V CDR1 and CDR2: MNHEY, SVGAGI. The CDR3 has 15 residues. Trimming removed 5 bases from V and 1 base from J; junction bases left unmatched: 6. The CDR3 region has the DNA TGTGCCAGCAGTACCCGACTAGCGGCATCCTACGAGCAGTACTTC. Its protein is CASSTRLAASYEQYF.

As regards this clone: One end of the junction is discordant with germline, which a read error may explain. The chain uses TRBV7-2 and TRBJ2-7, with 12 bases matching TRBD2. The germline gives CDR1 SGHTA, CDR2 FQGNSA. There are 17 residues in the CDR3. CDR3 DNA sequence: TGTGCCAGCAGCCTAGCGGGAGGGCCTGCCGACCTCGGCGAGCAGTACTTC. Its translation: CASSLAGGPADLGEQYF.

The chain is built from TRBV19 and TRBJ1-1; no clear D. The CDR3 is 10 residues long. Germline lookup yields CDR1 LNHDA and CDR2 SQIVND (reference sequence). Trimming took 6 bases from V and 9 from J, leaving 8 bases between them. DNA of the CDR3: TGTGCCAGTAGCCGGGAACAAGCTTTCTTT. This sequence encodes CASSREQAFF.

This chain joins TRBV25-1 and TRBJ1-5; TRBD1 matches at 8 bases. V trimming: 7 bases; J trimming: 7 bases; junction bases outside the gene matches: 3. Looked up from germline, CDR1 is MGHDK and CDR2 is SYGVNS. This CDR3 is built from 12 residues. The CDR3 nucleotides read TGTGCCAGCAAGACAGGGGACCAGCCCCAGCATTTT. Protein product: CASKTGDQPQHF.

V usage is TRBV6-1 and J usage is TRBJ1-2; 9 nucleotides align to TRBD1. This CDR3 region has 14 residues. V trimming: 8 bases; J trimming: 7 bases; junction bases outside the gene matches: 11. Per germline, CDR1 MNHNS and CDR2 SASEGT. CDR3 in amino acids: CASGVQGAPIGYTF. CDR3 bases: TGTGCCAGCGGGGTACAGGGGGCGCCGATTGGCTACACCTTC.

CDR3 region: CASRRDRGYNEQFF. In DNA, the CDR3 is TGTGCCAGCAGACGTGACAGGGGCTACAATGAGCAGTTCTTC. The V call is TRBV6-1, the J call TRBJ2-1, with 8 bases matching TRBD1. This CDR3 comprises 14 residues. The germline V gene encodes CDR1 MNHNS and CDR2 SASEGT. J gave up 3 bases and V 6 bases, and 4 bases lay outside the gene matches.

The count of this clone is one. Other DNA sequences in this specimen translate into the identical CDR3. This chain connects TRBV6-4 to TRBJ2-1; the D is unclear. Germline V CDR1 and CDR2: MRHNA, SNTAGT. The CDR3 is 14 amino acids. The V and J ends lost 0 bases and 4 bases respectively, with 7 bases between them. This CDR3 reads CASSDSAEYNEQFF. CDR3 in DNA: TGTGCCAGCAGTGACTCGGCGGAGTACAATGAGCAGTTCTTC.

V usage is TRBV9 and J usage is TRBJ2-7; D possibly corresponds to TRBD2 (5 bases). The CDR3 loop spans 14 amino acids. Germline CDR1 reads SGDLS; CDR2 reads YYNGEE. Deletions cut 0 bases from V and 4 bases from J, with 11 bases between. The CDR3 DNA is TGTGCCAGCAGCGTAGATGAGGGAGTATACGAGCAGTACTTC. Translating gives CASSVDEGVYEQYF.

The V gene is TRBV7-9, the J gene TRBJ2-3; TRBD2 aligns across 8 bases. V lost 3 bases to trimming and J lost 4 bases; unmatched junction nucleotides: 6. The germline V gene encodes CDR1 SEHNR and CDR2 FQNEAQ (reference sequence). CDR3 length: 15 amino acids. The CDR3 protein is CASSFGAGEADTQYF. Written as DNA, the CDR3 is TGTGCCAGCAGCTTCGGAGCGGGAGAAGCAGATACGCAGTATTTT.

CDR3 nucleotides: TGTGCCAGCAGCCTCCGACAGTCTTACAATCAGCCCCAGCATTTT. It yields the protein CASSLRQSYNQPQHF. This sequence joins TRBV5-6 and TRBJ1-5; D possibly corresponds to TRBD1 (5 bases). V gave up 4 bases and J gave up 3 bases, with 14 bases separating them. The CDR3 runs 15 residues. The germline gives CDR1 SGHDT, CDR2 YYEEEE.